This passage covers 10 T cell receptor beta chains from one sample sequenced in a study of T cell changes during pregnancy in multiple sclerosis (dated by TCRdb to the late 2010s). Library prep was done by the immunoSEQ multiplex PCR assay. TCRdb re-hosts the immuneACCESS table, in-frame sequences only. Its copies lack some clones; in the studies checked, an unresolved V gene accounts for under half of them, and the cause for the rest is not known. Counted in this sample were roughly 64,000 clones; 80% to 95% of them appeared once. The ten largest make up roughly 1.4% of the sample. This sample comprised peripheral blood, obtained in the second trimester of pregnancy. The source is a female donor with multiple sclerosis, enrolled in a pregnancy study.

The rearrangement joins TRBV5-4 to TRBJ2-1; D perhaps matches TRBD1 (6 bases). The CDR3 runs 16 residues. Germline loops: CDR1 SGHNT, CDR2 YYREEE (reference sequence). Trimming shortened V by 5 bases and J by 4 bases, and 19 bases separated the two germline ends. CDR3 protein: CASRFNRGQNYNEQFF. The CDR3 DNA reads as TGTGCCAGCAGGTTTAACCGGGGACAAAATTACAATGAGCAGTTCTTC.

The chain is built from TRBV11-3 and TRBJ2-7; 8 nucleotides agree with TRBD1. V gave up 1 base and J gave up 1 base; unmatched junction bases: 3. The CDR3 is made up of 15 amino acids. The germline gives CDR1 SGHNT, CDR2 YENEEA. In DNA, the CDR3 is TGTGCCAGCAGCTTAGGGACAGGGCCTTCCTACGAGCAGTACTTC. It encodes CASSLGTGPSYEQYF.

In DNA, the CDR3 is TGTGCCAGCAGCTTGAGCTCCTACGAGCAGTACTTC. Translating gives CASSLSSYEQYF. This chain uses TRBV7-2 with TRBJ2-7; D uncertain. The CDR3 totals 12 residues. V lost 3 bases to trimming and J lost 0 bases, with 3 bases between them. The germline gives CDR1 SGHTA, CDR2 FQGNSA.

V gene TRBV27 combines with J gene TRBJ1-1; D might be TRBD1 (5 bases). The V end lost 3 bases, the J end lost 5 bases, and 10 bases lay between the germline ends. The CDR3 runs to 13 residues. Germline-derived CDR1 and CDR2 are MNHEY and SMNVEV (reference sequence). The DNA for the CDR3 is TGTGCCAGCAGTTTCGCAGGGCGAACTGAAGCTTTCTTT. Translating gives CASSFAGRTEAFF.

This chain joins TRBV2 and TRBJ2-7; no reliable D call. The V and J ends lost 3 bases and 4 bases respectively, with 10 bases between them. This CDR3 contains 13 residues. CDR1 SNHLY and CDR2 FYNNEI come from the germline V gene. CDR3 in amino acids: CASSELSRYEQYF. The CDR3 DNA reads as TGTGCCAGCAGTGAGTTGTCTCGGTACGAGCAGTACTTC.

Here the CDR3 DNA reads TGTGCCAGCAGTTACTCATATGGGCAGGGCTTTGGCTACACCTTC. Protein: CASSYSYGQGFGYTF. The chain uses TRBV6-5 and TRBJ1-2; tentative D call: TRBD1 (5 bases). Deletions cut 0 bases from V and 7 bases from J, with 15 bases between. Per germline, CDR1 MNHEY and CDR2 SVGAGI. CDR3 size: 15 residues.

This chain uses TRBV18 with TRBJ2-3; 7 bases are a match to TRBD2. The CDR3 is made up of 15 amino acids. Trimming at V came to 1 base and at J to 3 bases, leaving 4 bases not matched to a gene. Germline values: CDR1 KGHSH, CDR2 LQKENI. Here the CDR3 reads CASSPQRDSTDTQYF. CDR3 in DNA: TGTGCCAGCTCACCACAGCGGGACTCGACAGATACGCAGTATTTT.

The chain links TRBV27 to TRBJ2-1; D may be TRBD1 (5 bases). There are 14 residues in the CDR3. Germline assignment: CDR1 MNHEY and CDR2 SMNVEV (reference sequence). The V end was cut by 6 bases, the J end by 8 bases, with 17 bases between. The CDR3 DNA reads as TGTGCCAGCAGACCAAGGCCAGGGTTAGATGAGCAGTTCTTC. This encodes CASRPRPGLDEQFF.

The chain has TRBV13 and TRBJ1-1; D not certain. The CDR3 loop spans 11 amino acids. Per germline, CDR1 PRHDT and CDR2 FYEKMQ (reference sequence). V gave up 3 bases and J gave up 5 bases, with 4 bases separating them. Here the CDR3 reads CASSFETEAFF. CDR3 bases: TGTGCCAGCAGCTTTGAGACTGAAGCTTTCTTT.

The rearrangement uses TRBV27 and TRBJ2-1; 7 nucleotides match TRBD2. The CDR3 contains 15 residues. Germline V gene sequence: CDR1 MNHEY, CDR2 SMNVEV (reference sequence). With V trimmed by 2 bases and J by 3 bases, 4 bases remained unmatched. CDR3 loop: CASSLESSGYNEQFF. The DNA of the CDR3 is TGTGCCAGCAGTTTAGAGTCTAGCGGCTACAATGAGCAGTTCTTC.